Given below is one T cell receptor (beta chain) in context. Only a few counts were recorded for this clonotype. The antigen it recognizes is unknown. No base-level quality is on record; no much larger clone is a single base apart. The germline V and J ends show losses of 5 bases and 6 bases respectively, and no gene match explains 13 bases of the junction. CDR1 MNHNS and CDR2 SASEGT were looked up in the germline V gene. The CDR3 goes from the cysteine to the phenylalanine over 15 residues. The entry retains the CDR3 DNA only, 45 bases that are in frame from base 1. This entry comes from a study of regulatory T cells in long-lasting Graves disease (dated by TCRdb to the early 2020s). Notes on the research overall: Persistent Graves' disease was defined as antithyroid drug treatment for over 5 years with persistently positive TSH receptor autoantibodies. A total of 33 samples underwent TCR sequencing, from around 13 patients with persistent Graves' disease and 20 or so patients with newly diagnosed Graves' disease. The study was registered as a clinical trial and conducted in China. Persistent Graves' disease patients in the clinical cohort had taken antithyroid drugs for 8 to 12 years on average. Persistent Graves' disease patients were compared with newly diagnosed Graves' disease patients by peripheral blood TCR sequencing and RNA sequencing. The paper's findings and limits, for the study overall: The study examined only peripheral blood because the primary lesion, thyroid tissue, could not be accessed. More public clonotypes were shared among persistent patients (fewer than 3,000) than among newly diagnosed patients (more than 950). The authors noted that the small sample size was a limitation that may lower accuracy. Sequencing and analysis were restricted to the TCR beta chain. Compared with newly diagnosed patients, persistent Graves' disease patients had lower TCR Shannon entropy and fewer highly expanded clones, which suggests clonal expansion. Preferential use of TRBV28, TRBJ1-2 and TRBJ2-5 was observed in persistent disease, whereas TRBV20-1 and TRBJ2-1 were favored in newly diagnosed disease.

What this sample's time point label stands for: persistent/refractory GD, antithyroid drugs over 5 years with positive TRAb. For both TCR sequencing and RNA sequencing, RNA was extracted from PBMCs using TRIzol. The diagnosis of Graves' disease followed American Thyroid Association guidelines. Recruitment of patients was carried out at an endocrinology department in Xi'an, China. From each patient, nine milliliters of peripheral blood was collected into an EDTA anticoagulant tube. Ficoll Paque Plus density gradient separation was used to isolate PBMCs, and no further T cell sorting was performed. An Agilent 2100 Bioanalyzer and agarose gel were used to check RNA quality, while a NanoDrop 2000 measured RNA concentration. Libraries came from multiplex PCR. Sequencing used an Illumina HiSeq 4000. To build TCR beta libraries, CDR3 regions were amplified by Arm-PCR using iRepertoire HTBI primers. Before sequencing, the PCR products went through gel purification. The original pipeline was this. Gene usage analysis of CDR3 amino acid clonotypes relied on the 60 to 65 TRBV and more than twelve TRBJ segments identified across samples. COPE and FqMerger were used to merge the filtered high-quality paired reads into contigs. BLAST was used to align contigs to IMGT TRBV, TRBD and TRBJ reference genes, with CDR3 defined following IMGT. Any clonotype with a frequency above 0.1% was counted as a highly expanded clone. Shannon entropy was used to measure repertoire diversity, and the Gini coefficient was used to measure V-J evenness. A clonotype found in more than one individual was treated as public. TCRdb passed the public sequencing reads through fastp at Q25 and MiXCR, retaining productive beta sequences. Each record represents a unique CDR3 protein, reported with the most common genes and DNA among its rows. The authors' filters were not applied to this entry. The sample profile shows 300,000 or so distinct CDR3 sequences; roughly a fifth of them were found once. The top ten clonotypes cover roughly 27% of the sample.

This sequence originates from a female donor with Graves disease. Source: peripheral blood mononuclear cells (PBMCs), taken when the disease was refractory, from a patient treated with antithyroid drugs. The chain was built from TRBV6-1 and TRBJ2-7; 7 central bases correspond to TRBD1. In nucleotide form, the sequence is TGTGCCAGCAGTCCGTTGAGGGGGCTTAGGGGCGAGCAGTACTTC. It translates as CASSPLRGLRGEQYF.